The entry that follows covers one T cell receptor (beta chain) sequence. As yet, its antigen is unknown. This sample is part of a study of T cell responses to AZD1222 COVID-19 vaccine. Findings of the study overall: Donor demographics were predominantly white British with a female majority; clonal diversity may be underestimated. The breadth and depth of Spike-specific TCRs increased once two AZD1222 doses had been given.

The V gene's germline CDR1 is KGHDR and CDR2 SFDVKD. Trimming removed 6 bases at V and 4 bases at J, with 8 bases between. This CDR3 spans 13 amino acids. Method: immunoSEQ multiplex PCR; TCRdb's copy keeps in-frame clones and lacks some. The sample shows approximately 100,000 clones, roughly 87% of them seen only once. Specimen: peripheral blood, collected on day 0 of AZD1222 vaccination. The chain has TRBV24-1 and TRBJ2-2; D remains unclear. This sequence was found in an adult in good health. CDR3 coding DNA: TGTGCCACCAGTCAGACATTCACCGGGGAGCTGTTTTTT. Translated, it gives CATSQTFTGELFF.